This paragraph covers one T cell receptor (beta chain) sequence. These data are taken from a study of blood T cell repertoires in COVID-19. About the study: Donors in the United States, Italy and Spain gave samples during acute or convalescent COVID-19. Sources were T cells, B-cell-depleted T cells, or PBMCs; the material itself was cDNA or gDNA.

Authors' analysis steps: The authors estimated nucleated cell counts from reference gene primer amplification. The method was immunoSEQ multiplex PCR; TCRdb's version includes in-frame clones alone and lacks a portion of them. The V and J calls and clone size come from that table; D and trimming were worked out from the DNA. Of 130,000 or so clones in the sample, about 80% are singletons; the top ten hold 1.6%. Source material: peripheral blood. The sequence was collected from a human donor in a cohort sampled during active COVID-19.

The CDR3 here is CATSGAAGSWSEAFF. As DNA, the CDR3 is TGTGCCACCAGCGGGGCCGCAGGATCCTGGTCTGAAGCTTTCTTT. The genes are TRBV15 and TRBJ1-1; TRBD1 might be the D (5 bases). Trimming took off 5 bases at V and 6 bases at J, with 19 bases between the two ends. In germline, CDR1 is LNHNV, CDR2 YYDKDF (reference sequence). This CDR3 contains 15 residues. The full variable domain, in which reference TRBV15 and TRBJ1-1 provide the parts outside the CDR3, is DAMVIQNPRYQVTQFGKPVTLSCSQTLNHNVMYWYQQKSSQAPKLLFHYYDKDFNNEADTPDNFQSRRPNTSFCFLDIRSPGLGDTAMYLCATSGAAGSWSEAFFGQGTRLTVV.